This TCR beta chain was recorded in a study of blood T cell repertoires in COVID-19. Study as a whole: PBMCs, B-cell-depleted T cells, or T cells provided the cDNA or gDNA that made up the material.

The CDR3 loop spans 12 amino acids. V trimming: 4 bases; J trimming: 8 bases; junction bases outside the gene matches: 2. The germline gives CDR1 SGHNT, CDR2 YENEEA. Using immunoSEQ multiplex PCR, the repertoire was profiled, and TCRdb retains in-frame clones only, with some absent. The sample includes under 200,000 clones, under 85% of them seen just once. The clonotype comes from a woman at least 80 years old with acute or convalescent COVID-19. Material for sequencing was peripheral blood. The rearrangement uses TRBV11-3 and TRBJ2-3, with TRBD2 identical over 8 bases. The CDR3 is CASSSTSGTQYF. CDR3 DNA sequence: TGTGCCAGCAGCTCAACTAGCGGTACGCAGTATTTT.